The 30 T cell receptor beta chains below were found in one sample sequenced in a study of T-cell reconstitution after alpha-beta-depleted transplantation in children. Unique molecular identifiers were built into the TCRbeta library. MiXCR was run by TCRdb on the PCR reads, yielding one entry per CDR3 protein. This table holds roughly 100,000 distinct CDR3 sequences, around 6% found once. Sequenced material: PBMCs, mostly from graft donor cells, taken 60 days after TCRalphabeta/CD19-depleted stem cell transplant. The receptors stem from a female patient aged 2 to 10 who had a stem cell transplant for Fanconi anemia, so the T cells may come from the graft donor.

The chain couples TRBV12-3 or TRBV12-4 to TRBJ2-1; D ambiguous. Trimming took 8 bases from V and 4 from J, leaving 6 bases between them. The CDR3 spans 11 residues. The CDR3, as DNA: TGTGCCAGCCGCAAGTACAATGAGCAGTTCTTC. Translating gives CASRKYNEQFF.

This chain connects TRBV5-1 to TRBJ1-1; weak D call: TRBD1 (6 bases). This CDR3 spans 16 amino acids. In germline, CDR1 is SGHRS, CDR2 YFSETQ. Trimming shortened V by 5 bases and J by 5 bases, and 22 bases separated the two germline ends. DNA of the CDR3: TGCGCCAGCAGTCACCGCGGGGGCAGGGGTGATACTGAAGCTTTCTTT. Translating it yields CASSHRGGRGDTEAFF.

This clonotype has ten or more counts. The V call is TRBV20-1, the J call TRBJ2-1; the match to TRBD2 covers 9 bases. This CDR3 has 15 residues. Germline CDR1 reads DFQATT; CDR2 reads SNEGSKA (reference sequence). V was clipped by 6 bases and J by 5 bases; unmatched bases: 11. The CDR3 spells CSAPLTSGLDNEQFF. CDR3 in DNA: TGCAGTGCCCCATTAACTAGCGGGTTAGACAATGAGCAGTTCTTC.

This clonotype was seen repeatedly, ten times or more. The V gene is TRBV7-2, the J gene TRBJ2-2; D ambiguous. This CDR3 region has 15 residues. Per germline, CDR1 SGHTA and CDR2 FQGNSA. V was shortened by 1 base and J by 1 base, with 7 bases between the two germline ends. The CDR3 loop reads CASSLGAQNTGELFF. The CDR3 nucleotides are TGTGCCAGCAGCTTAGGAGCCCAGAACACCGGGGAGCTGTTTTTT.

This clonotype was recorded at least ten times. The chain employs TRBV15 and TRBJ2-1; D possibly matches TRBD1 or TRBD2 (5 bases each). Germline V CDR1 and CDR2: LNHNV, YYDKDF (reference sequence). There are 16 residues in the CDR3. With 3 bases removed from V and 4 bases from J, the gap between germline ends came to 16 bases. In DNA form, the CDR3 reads TGTGCCACCAGCAGCGGGCCCGGGGCTCTGTACAATGAGCAGTTCTTC. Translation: CATSSGPGALYNEQFF. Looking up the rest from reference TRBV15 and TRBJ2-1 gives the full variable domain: DAMVIQNPRYQVTQFGKPVTLSCSQTLNHNVMYWYQQKSSQAPKLLFHYYDKDFNNEADTPDNFQSRRPNTSFCFLDIRSPGLGDTAMYLCATSSGPGALYNEQFFGPGTRLTVL.

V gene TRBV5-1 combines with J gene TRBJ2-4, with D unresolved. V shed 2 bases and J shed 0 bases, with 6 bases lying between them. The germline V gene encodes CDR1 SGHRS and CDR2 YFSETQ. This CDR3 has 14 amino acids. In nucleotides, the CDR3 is TGCGCCAGCAGCTTCACTGAAGCCAAAAACATTCAGTACTTC. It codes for CASSFTEAKNIQYF. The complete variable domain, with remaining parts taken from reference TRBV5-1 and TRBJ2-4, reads KAGVTQTPRYLIKTRGQQVTLSCSPISGHRSVSWYQQTPGQGLQFLFEYFSETQRNKGNFPGRFSGRQFSNSRSEMNVSTLELGDSALYLCASSFTEAKNIQYFGAGTRLSVL.

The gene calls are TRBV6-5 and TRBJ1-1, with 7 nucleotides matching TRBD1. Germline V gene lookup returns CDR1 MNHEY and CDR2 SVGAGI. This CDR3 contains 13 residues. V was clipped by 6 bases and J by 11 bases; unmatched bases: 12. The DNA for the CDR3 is TGTGCCAGCAGGGTAACAGGGGCCCCGGGGGCTTTCTTT. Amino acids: CASRVTGAPGAFF.

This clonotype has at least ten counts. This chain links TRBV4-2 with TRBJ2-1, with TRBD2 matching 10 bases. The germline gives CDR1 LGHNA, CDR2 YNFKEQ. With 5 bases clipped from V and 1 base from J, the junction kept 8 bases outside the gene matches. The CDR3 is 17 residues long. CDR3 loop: CASSRPSGSGSYNEQFF. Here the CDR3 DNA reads TGTGCCAGCAGCAGACCTAGCGGGAGCGGATCCTACAATGAGCAGTTCTTC.

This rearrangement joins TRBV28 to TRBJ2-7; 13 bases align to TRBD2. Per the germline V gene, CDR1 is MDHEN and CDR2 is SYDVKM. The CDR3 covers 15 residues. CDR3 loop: CLLPGLAGRAYEQYF. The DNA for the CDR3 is TGTCTTCTTCCGGGACTAGCGGGAAGGGCCTACGAGCAGTACTTC.

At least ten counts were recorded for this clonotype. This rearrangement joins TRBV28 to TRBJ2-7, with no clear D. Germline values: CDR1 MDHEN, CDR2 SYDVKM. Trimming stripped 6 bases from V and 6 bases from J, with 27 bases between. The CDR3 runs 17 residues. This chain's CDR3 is CASSYLVSSGGGVEQYF. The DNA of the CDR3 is TGTGCCAGCAGCTATCTGGTTAGTAGTGGTGGTGGAGTCGAGCAGTACTTC.

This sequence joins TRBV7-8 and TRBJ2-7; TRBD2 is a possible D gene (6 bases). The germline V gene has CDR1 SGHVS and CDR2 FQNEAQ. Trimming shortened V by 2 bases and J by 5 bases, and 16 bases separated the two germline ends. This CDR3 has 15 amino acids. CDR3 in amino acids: CASSLYAGKSDEQYF. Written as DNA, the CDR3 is TGTGCCAGCAGCTTATATGCGGGAAAAAGCGACGAGCAGTACTTC.

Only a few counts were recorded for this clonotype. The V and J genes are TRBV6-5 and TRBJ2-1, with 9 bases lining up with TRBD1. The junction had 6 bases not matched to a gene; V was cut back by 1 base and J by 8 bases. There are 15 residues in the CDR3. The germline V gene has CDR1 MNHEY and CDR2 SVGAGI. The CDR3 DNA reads TGTGCCAGCAGTTACTTAAACAGGGGGCAGGATGAGCAGTTCTTC. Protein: CASSYLNRGQDEQFF.

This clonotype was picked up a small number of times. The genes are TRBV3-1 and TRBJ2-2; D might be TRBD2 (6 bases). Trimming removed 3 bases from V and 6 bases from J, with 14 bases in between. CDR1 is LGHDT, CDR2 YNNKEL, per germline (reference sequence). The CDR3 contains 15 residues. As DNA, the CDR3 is TGTGCCAGCAGCCAGGCAGGACTATTTCCCGGGGAGCTGTTTTTT. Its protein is CASSQAGLFPGELFF.

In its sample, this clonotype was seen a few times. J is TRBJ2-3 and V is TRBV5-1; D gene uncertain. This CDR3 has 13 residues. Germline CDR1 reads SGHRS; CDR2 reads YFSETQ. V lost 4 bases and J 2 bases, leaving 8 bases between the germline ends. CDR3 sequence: CASSPQDTDTQYF. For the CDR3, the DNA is TGCGCCAGCAGCCCCCAGGACACAGATACGCAGTATTTT.

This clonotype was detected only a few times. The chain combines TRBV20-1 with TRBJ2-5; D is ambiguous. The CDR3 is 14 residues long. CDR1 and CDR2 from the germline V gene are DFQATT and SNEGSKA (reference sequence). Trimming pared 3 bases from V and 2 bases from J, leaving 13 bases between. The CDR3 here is CSASVMVQQETQYF. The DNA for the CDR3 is TGCAGTGCTAGCGTGATGGTACAACAAGAGACCCAGTACTTC.

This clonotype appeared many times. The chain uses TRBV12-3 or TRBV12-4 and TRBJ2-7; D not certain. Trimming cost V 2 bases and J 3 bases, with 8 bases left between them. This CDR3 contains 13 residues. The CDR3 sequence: CASSLIESYEQYF. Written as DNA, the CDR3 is TGTGCCAGCAGTTTAATAGAGAGCTACGAGCAGTACTTC.

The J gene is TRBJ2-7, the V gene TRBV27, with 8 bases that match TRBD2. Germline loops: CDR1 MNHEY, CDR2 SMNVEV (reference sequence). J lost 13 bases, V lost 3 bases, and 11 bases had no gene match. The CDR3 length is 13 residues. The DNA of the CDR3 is TGTGCCAGCAGTTTTTCGGGACTAGGAATTGGCTACTTC. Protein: CASSFSGLGIGYF.

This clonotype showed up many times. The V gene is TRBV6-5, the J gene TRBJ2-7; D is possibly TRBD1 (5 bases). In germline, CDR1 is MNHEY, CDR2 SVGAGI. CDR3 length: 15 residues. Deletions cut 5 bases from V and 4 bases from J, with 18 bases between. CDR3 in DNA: TGTGCCAGCAGTACCTGGGGTGGGGCCTTTTACGAGCAGTACTTC. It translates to CASSTWGGAFYEQYF.

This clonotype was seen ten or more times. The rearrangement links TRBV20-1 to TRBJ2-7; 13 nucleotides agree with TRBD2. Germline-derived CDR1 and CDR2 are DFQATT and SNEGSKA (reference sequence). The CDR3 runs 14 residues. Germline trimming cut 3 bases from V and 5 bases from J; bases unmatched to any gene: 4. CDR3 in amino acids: CSASLLAGGDEQYF. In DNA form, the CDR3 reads TGCAGTGCTAGTCTACTAGCGGGAGGGGACGAGCAGTACTTC.

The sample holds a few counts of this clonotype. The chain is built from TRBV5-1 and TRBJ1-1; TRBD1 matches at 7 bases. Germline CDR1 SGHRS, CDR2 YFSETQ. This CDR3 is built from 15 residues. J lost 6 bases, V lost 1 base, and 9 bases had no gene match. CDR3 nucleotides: TGCGCCAGCAGCTTGAGAGACAGGGCGGCCTCTGAAGCTTTCTTT. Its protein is CASSLRDRAASEAFF.

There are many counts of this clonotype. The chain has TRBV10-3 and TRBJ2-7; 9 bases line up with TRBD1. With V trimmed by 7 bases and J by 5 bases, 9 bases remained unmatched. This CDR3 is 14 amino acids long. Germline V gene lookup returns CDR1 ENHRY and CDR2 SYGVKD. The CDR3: CAITSDRGEDEQYF. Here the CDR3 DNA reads TGTGCCATCACCTCGGACAGGGGAGAGGACGAGCAGTACTTC.

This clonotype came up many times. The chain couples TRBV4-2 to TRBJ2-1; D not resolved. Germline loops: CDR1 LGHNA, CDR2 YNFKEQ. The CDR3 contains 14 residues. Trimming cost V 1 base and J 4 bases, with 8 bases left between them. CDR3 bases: TGTGCCAGCAGCCAAGGGGGTTTGTACAATGAGCAGTTCTTC. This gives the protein CASSQGGLYNEQFF.

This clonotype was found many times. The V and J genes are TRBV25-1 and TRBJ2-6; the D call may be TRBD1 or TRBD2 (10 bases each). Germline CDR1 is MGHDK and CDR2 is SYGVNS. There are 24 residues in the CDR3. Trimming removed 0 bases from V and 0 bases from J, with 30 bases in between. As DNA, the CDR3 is TGTGCCAGCAGTGAATACACGGGACAGGGGCGCCCGGGACTAGCGTTCTCTGGGGCCAACGTCCTGACTTTC. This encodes CASSEYTGQGRPGLAFSGANVLTF.

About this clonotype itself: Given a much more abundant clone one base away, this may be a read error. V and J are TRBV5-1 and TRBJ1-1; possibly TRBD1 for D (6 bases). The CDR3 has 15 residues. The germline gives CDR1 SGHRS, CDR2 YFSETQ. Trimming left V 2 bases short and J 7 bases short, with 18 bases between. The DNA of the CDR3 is TGCGCCAGCAGCTTCATCCCGGGGGGGGACATTGAAGCTTTCTTT. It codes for CASSFIPGGDIEAFF. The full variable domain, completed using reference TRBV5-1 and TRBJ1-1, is KAGVTQTPRYLIKTRGQQVTLSCSPISGHRSVSWYQQTPGQGLQFLFEYFSETQRNKGNFPGRFSGRQFSNSRSEMNVSTLELGDSALYLCASSFIPGGDIEAFFGQGTRLTVV.

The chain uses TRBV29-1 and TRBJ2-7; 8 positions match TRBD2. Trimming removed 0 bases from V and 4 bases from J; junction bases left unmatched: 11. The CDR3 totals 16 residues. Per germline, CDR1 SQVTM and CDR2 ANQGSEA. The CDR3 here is CSVEEGGIAGTYEQYF. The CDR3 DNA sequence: TGCAGCGTTGAAGAAGGCGGAATAGCGGGGACTTACGAGCAGTACTTC.

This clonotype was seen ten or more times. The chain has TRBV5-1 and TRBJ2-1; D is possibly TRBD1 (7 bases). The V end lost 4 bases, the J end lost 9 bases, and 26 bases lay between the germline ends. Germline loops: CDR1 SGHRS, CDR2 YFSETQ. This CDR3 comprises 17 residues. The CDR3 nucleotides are TGCGCCAGCAGCCCCCTAGGGGGCGGGACCCTTTTAAGTGAGCAGTTCTTC. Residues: CASSPLGGGTLLSEQFF.

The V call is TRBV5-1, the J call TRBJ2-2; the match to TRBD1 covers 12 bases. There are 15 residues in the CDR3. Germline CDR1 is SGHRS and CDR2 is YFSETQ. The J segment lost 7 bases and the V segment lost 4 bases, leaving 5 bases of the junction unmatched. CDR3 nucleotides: TGCGCCAGCAGCCCGGGACAGGGGGCCGGCGGGGAGCTGTTTTTT. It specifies CASSPGQGAGGELFF.

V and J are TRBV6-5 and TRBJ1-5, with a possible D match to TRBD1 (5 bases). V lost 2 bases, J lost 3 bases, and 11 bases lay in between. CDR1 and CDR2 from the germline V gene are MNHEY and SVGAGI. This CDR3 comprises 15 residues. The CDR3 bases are TGTGCCAGCAGTTACCCGGGACTTACCAATCAGCCCCAGCATTTT. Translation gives CASSYPGLTNQPQHF.

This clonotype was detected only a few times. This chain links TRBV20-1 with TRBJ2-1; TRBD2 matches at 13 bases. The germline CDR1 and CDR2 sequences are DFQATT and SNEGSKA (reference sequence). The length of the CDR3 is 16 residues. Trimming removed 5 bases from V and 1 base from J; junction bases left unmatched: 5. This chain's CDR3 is CSARTSGGLSYNEQFF. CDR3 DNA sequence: TGCAGTGCTCGGACTAGCGGGGGACTTTCCTACAATGAGCAGTTCTTC.

The CDR3 here is CASNPTGKQETQYF. CDR3 in DNA: TGTGCCAGCAACCCTACAGGGAAACAAGAGACCCAGTACTTC. The V gene is TRBV6-1, the J gene TRBJ2-5, with D tentatively TRBD1 (6 bases). The germline CDR1 and CDR2 sequences are MNHNS and SASEGT. Deletions cut 7 bases from V and 2 bases from J, with 14 bases between. The CDR3 has 14 amino acids.